The following is a T cell receptor (beta chain) sequence with its context. Its antigen is currently unknown. Researchers collected ten milliliters of peripheral blood from every single donor. This sample stems from a study of blood T cells in healthy people across ages. Study results and caveats: Age brought a roughly linear fall in TCR beta diversity measured per million T cells.

There are 15 residues in the CDR3. Losses at the gene ends were 0 bases for V and 2 bases for J; bases not matched to a gene: 2. The germline V gene encodes CDR1 SGHRS and CDR2 YFSETQ. For the second PCR, which ran for 7 to 11 cycles, a sample-barcoded 5' primer and a J-beta primer mix were used. TCRdb reanalysed the 5' RACE reads using MiXCR and keeps one entry per CDR3 protein. The sample includes 540,000 or so distinct CDR3 sequences, nearly 25% of them seen just once. Separately, the same data were catalogued under a study of T cells of mothers and their children.

The sequencing sample was made of blood. This rearrangement joins TRBV5-1 to TRBJ2-1; 7 bases are shared with TRBD1. The TCR comes from a boy aged 5-17 years in good health. The DNA for the CDR3 is TGCGCCAGCAGCTTGGCGGGACAGCCCTACAATGAGCAGTTCTTC. This translates into CASSLAGQPYNEQFF.